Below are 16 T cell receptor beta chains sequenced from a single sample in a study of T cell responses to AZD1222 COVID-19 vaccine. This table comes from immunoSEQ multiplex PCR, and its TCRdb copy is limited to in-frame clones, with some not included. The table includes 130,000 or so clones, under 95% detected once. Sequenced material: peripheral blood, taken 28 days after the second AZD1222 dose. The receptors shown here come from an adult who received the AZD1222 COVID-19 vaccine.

The CDR3 spells CASSLLGGSMNTEAFF. Written as DNA, the CDR3 is TGCGCCAGCAGCCTTCTAGGGGGCTCGATGAACACTGAAGCTTTCTTT. The chain recombines TRBV5-1 with TRBJ1-1; 7 bases line up with TRBD1. The CDR3 runs 16 residues. CDR1 and CDR2 from the germline V gene are SGHRS and YFSETQ. Trimming cost V 4 bases and J 0 bases; bases outside gene matches: 9. Drawing the rest from reference TRBV5-1 and TRBJ1-1, the complete variable domain is KAGVTQTPRYLIKTRGQQVTLSCSPISGHRSVSWYQQTPGQGLQFLFEYFSETQRNKGNFPGRFSGRQFSNSRSEMNVSTLELGDSALYLCASSLLGGSMNTEAFFGQGTRLTVV.

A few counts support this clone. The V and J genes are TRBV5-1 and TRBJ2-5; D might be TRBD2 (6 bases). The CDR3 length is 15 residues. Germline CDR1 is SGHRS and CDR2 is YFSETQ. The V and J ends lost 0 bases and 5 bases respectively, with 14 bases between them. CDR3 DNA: TGCGCCAGCAGCTTGGCCGGAGGGTCGGGGGAGACCCAGTACTTC. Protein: CASSLAGGSGETQYF.

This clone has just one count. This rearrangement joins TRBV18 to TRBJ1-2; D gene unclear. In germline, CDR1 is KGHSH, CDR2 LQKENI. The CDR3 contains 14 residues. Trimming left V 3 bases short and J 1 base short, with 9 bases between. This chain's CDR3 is CASSPPLLNYGYTF. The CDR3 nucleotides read TGTGCCAGCTCACCGCCGCTGCTTAACTATGGCTACACCTTC.

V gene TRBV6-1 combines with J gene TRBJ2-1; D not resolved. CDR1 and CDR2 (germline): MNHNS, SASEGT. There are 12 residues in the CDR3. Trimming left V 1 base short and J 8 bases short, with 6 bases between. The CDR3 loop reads CASSEVVDEQFF. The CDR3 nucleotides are TGTGCCAGCAGTGAAGTGGTGGATGAGCAGTTCTTC.

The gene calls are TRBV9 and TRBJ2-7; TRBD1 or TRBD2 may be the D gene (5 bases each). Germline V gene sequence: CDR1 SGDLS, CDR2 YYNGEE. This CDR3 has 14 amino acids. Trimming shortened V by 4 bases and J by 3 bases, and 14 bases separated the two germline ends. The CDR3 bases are TGTGCCAGCAGCCCGACGGGTGGGGGCTACGAGCAGTACTTC. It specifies CASSPTGGGYEQYF.

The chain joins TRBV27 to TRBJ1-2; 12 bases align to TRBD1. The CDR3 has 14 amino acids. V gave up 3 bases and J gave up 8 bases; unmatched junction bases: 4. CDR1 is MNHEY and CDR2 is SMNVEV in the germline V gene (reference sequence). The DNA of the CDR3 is TGTGCCAGCAGTTTGGGGACAGGGGGCAAGGGCTACACCTTC. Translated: CASSLGTGGKGYTF.

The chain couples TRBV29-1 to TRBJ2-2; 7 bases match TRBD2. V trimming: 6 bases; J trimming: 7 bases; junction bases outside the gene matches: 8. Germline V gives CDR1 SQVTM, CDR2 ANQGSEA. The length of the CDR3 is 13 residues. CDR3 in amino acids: CSVGEGYGGELFF. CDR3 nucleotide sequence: TGCAGCGTCGGGGAGGGATACGGCGGGGAGCTGTTTTTT.

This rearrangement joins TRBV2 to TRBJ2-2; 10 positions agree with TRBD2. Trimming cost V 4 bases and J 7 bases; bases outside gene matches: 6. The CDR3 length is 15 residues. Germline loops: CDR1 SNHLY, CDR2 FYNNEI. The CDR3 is CASSVLAGAGGELFF. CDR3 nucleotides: TGTGCCAGCAGTGTCCTAGCGGGAGCCGGCGGGGAGCTGTTTTTT.

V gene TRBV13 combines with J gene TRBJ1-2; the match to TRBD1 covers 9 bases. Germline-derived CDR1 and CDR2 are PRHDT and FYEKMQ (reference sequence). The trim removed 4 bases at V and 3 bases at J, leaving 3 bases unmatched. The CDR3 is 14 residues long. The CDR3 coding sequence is TGTGCCAGCAGCTCACAGGGGGCTTACTATGGCTACACCTTC. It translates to CASSSQGAYYGYTF.

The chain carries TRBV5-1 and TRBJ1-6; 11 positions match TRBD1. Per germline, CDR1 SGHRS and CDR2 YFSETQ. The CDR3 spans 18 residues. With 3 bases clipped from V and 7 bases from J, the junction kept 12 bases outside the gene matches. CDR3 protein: CASSWGTGGIVDNSPLHF. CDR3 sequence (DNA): TGCGCCAGCAGCTGGGGGACAGGGGGTATTGTGGACAATTCACCCCTCCACTTT.

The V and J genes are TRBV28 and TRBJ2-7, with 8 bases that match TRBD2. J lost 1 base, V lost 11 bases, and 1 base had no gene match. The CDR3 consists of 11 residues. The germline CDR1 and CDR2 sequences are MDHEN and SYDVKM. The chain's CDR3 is CAGGGSYEQYF. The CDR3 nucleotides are TGTGCCGGCGGGGGGTCCTACGAGCAGTACTTC.

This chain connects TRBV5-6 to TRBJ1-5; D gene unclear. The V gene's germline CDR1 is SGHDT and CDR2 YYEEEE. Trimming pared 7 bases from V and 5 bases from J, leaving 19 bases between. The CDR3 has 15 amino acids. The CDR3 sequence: CASSQQDTKYQPQHF. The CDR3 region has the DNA TGTGCCAGCTCTCAACAAGACACTAAATATCAGCCCCAGCATTTT.

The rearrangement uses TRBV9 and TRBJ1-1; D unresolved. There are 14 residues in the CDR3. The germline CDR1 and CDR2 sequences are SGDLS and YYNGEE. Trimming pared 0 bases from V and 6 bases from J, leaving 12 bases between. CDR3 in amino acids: CASSVGGLGAEAFF. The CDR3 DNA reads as TGTGCCAGCAGCGTAGGTGGCCTCGGGGCTGAAGCTTTCTTT.

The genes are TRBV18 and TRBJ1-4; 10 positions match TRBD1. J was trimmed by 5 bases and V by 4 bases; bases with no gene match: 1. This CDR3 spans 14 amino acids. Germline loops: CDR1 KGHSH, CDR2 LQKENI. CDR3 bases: TGTGCCAGCTCACGGGGACAGGGGAATGAAAAACTGTTTTTT. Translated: CASSRGQGNEKLFF. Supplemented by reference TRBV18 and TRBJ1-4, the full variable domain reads NAGVMQNPRHLVRRRGQEARLRCSPMKGHSHVYWYRQLPEEGLKFMVYLQKENIIDESGMPKERFSAEFPKEGPSILRIQQVVRGDSAAYFCASSRGQGNEKLFFGSGTQLSVL.

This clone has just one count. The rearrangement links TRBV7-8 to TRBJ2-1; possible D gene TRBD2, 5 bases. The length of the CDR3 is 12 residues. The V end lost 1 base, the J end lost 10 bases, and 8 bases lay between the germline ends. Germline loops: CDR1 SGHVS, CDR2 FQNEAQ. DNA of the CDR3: TGTGCCAGCAGCTTAGTGGGCGGGGAGCAGTTCTTC. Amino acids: CASSLVGGEQFF.

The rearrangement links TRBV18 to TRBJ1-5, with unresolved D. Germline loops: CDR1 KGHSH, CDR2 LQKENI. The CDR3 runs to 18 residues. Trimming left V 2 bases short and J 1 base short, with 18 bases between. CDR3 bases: TGTGCCAGCTCACCAGGCGTTAGGACCCCATTGAGCAATCAGCCCCAGCATTTT. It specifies CASSPGVRTPLSNQPQHF. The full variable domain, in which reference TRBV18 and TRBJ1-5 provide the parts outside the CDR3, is NAGVMQNPRHLVRRRGQEARLRCSPMKGHSHVYWYRQLPEEGLKFMVYLQKENIIDESGMPKERFSAEFPKEGPSILRIQQVVRGDSAAYFCASSPGVRTPLSNQPQHFGDGTRLSIL.